This TCR beta chain emerged from a study of blood T cell repertoires in COVID-19. Study-level background: Acute and convalescent COVID-19 samples came from the United States, Italy and Spain. PBMCs, B-cell-depleted T cells, or T cells were the source of the cDNA or gDNA that made up the material.

Methods used by the authors: Estimation of nucleated cell counts was performed using reference gene primer amplification. This table comes from immunoSEQ multiplex PCR, and its TCRdb copy is limited to in-frame clones, with some not included. The V and J calls and clone size were taken over from that table, and D and trimming were inferred from the DNA. Counted here are about 140,000 clones, approximately 84% occurring once; the ten biggest clones make up under 9.5%. The V gene lost 5 bases and the J gene lost 8 bases, with 16 bases spanning the gap. The CDR3 extends over 13 amino acids. Germline V CDR1 and CDR2: SGHNT, YYREEE (reference sequence).

The specimen was peripheral blood. This sequence joins TRBV5-4 and TRBJ1-2; perhaps TRBD1 as D (6 bases). The TCR was taken from a woman of 80 years or more in a cohort sampled during active or convalescent COVID-19. CDR3 sequence: CASRNPGEDGYTF. CDR3 sequence (DNA): TGTGCCAGCAGGAACCCAGGGGAAGACGGCTACACCTTC.